This T cell receptor (beta chain) was identified in a study of cytomegalovirus exposure and HLA in healthy donors. Study results and caveats: In a later analysis, TCR beta V- and J-gene trimming was associated with a missense DCLRE1C variant. Indistinguishability led to the exclusion of some V segments, TRBV6-2 and TRBV6-3 included. Information on immune exposure was restricted to one variable (CMV serostatus).

Comment on this clone: Its antigen is not identified.

The V end lost 8 bases, the J end lost 0 bases, and 5 bases lay between the germline ends. CDR3 length equals 12 residues. Germline V gives CDR1 SGHVS, CDR2 FQNEAQ. 60 Vbeta and 13 Jbeta primers were used in PCR. The data were produced by immunoSEQ multiplex PCR, yet TCRdb's version contains in-frame clones alone and is incomplete. The sample lists some 150,000 clones, about four fifths occurring once. The sequenced sample was PBMCs. The receptor was derived from a woman aged 25-40 years in good health and CMV-seropositive. The V gene is TRBV7-8, the J gene TRBJ1-3; D remains unclear. The CDR3 is CASGLSGNTIYF. The CDR3, as DNA: TGTGCCAGCGGCCTCTCTGGAAACACCATATATTTT. Full variable domain (remainder filled in from reference TRBV7-8 and TRBJ1-3): GAGVSQSPRYKVAKRGQDVALRCDPISGHVSLFWYQQALGQGPEFLTYFQNEAQLDKSGLPSDRFFAERPEGSVSTLKIQRTQQEDSAVYLCASGLSGNTIYFGEGSWLTVV.